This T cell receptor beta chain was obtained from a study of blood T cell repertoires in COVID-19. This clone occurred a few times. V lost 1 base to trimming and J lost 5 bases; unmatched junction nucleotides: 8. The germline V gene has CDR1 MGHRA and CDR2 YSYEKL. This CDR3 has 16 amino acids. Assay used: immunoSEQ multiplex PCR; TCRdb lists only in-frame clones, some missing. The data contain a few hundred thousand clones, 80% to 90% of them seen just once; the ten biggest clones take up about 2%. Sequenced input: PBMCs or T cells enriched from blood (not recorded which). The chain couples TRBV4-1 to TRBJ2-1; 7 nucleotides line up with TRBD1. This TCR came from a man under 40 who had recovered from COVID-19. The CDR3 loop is CASSQVNRGSNNEQFF. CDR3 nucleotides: TGCGCCAGCAGCCAAGTGAACAGGGGATCCAACAATGAGCAGTTCTTC.